Each of the 17 T cell receptor beta chains below was sequenced from the same sample in a study of blood T cell repertoires in COVID-19. Generated by immunoSEQ multiplex PCR, the TCRdb table keeps only in-frame clones and is missing some. The sample consists of approximately 100,000 clones, 70% to 85% of them appearing once. Specimen: peripheral blood. The source is a man aged 65 to 85 with acute or convalescent COVID-19.

The rearrangement uses TRBV7-2 and TRBJ1-1; a possible D gene is TRBD1 (5 bases). V shed 1 base and J shed 11 bases, with 17 bases lying between them. CDR1 is SGHTA and CDR2 is FQGNSA in the germline V gene. The CDR3 totals 14 residues. CDR3 in amino acids: CASSLEGREVLAFF. The CDR3 nucleotides are TGTGCCAGCAGCTTAGAGGGCAGGGAAGTGCTGGCTTTCTTT.

This clone was recorded only once. The chain recombines TRBV5-4 with TRBJ2-1, with D possibly being TRBD2 (6 bases). This CDR3 is 16 amino acids long. Trimming removed 0 bases at V and 2 bases at J, with 12 bases between. Looked up from germline, CDR1 is SGHNT and CDR2 is YYREEE (reference sequence). CDR3 residues: CASSLGGVDPYNEQFF. The CDR3, as DNA: TGTGCCAGCAGCTTGGGGGGGGTAGACCCCTACAATGAGCAGTTCTTC.

V and J are TRBV5-1 and TRBJ2-5, with 8 bases fitting TRBD2. Unmatched junction bases numbered 3, after V lost 2 bases and J lost 0 bases. Germline V gives CDR1 SGHRS, CDR2 YFSETQ. The CDR3 runs 15 residues. The CDR3 protein is CASSFPGGDQETQYF. As DNA, the CDR3 is TGCGCCAGCAGCTTCCCCGGGGGGGACCAAGAGACCCAGTACTTC.

The gene calls are TRBV7-3 and TRBJ2-1, with 11 positions matching TRBD2. Germline V CDR1 and CDR2: SGHTA, FQGTGA. The CDR3 covers 15 residues. V lost 6 bases and J lost 4; bases outside the gene matches: 5. CDR3 nucleotide sequence: TGTGCCAGCAGTGACACTAGCGGGAGATACAATGAGCAGTTCTTC. Its translation is CASSDTSGRYNEQFF.

This clone occurred a few times. The CDR3 protein is CASSTRTGANYGYTF. The CDR3 bases are TGTGCCAGCAGCACCCGGACAGGGGCCAACTATGGCTACACCTTC. This chain links TRBV7-8 with TRBJ1-2, with 9 bases identical to TRBD1. V lost 5 bases and J lost 2; bases outside the gene matches: 6. This CDR3 contains 15 residues. Germline values: CDR1 SGHVS, CDR2 FQNEAQ.

The V call is TRBV11-3, the J call TRBJ1-3, with TRBD1 identical over 7 bases. Germline V lookup: CDR1 SGHNT, CDR2 YENEEA. This CDR3 is 14 amino acids long. V gave up 5 bases and J gave up 8 bases; unmatched junction bases: 9. CDR3 amino acids: CASSRGGQKDTIYF. CDR3 DNA: TGTGCCAGCAGCCGGGGGGGACAGAAGGACACCATATATTTT. Full variable domain (missing parts from reference TRBV11-3 and TRBJ1-3): EAGVVQSPRYKIIEKKQPVAFWCNPISGHNTLYWYLQNLGQGPELLIRYENEEAVDDSQLPKDRFSAERLKGVDSTLKIQPAELGDSAVYLCASSRGGQKDTIYFGEGSWLTVV.

This clone showed up just a few times. This chain connects TRBV6-6 to TRBJ1-5; 11 nucleotides match TRBD1. This CDR3 contains 15 residues. Germline V lookup: CDR1 MNHNY, CDR2 SVGAGI (reference sequence). V trimming: 5 bases; J trimming: 5 bases; junction bases outside the gene matches: 5. The CDR3 DNA sequence: TGTGCCAGCAGTCGAGGACAGGGGGCCGATCAGCCCCAGCATTTT. It codes for CASSRGQGADQPQHF.

This clone was picked up a small number of times. The chain couples TRBV3-1 (or the pseudogene TRBV3-2) to TRBJ2-3, with TRBD2 identical over 8 bases. Losses at the gene ends were 4 bases for V and 1 base for J; bases not matched to a gene: 7. In germline, CDR1 is LGHDT, CDR2 YNNKEL (reference sequence). This CDR3 region has 16 residues. The CDR3 DNA is TGTGCCAGCAGCCGATTCACCGGGGGGGGCACAGATACGCAGTATTTT. Amino acid sequence: CASSRFTGGGTDTQYF.

The gene calls are TRBV10-3 and TRBJ2-7; TRBD1 matches 11 bases. The CDR3 spans 15 residues. V gave up 3 bases and J gave up 6 bases; unmatched junction bases: 7. CDR1 and CDR2 (germline): ENHRY, SYGVKD. CDR3 residues: CAISEIQGQGAEQYF. CDR3 nucleotides: TGTGCCATCAGTGAAATTCAAGGACAGGGGGCCGAGCAGTACTTC.

The genes are TRBV6-5 and TRBJ2-1; D remains ambiguous. Germline CDR1 reads MNHEY; CDR2 reads SVGAGI. The CDR3 spans 11 residues. Trimming pared 5 bases from V and 9 bases from J, leaving 8 bases between. CDR3 in amino acids: CASSTRFEQFF. The CDR3, as DNA: TGTGCCAGCAGTACCAGGTTTGAGCAGTTCTTC.

The rearrangement joins TRBV27 to TRBJ2-2, with TRBD1 identical over 9 bases. The ends lost 6 bases at V and 1 base at J; junction bases unmatched: 9. The CDR3 contains 17 residues. Germline CDR1 reads MNHEY; CDR2 reads SMNVEV (reference sequence). In DNA form, the CDR3 reads TGTGCCAGCAGGCGGGACAGGGTAACGGGGAACACCGGGGAGCTGTTTTTT. It is translated as CASRRDRVTGNTGELFF.

J is TRBJ1-1 and V is TRBV28; 12 nucleotides align to TRBD1. The V segment lost 2 bases and the J segment 10 bases; nucleotides outside the gene matches: 8. CDR1 is MDHEN and CDR2 is SYDVKM in the germline V gene. The CDR3 is 15 amino acids. CDR3 nucleotides: TGTGCCAGCAGTTTAGGGACAGGGGGCGCCCGGGTAGCTTTCTTT. It yields the protein CASSLGTGGARVAFF.

This rearrangement joins TRBV13 to TRBJ1-2; a weak D match, TRBD1 (5 bases). With 0 bases removed from V and 8 bases from J, the gap between germline ends came to 10 bases. The CDR3 totals 13 residues. From germline, CDR1 is PRHDT and CDR2 FYEKMQ (reference sequence). CDR3: CASSLGQGGGYTF. CDR3 in DNA: TGTGCCAGCAGCTTAGGGCAGGGAGGAGGCTACACCTTC.

The chain has TRBV12-3 or TRBV12-4 and TRBJ2-7; D might be TRBD1 (6 bases). Trimming took off 6 bases at V and 5 bases at J, with 14 bases between the two ends. The length of the CDR3 is 13 residues. CDR3 sequence reads: CASRVAGENEQYF. The DNA for the CDR3 is TGTGCCAGCAGGGTCGCAGGGGAGAACGAGCAGTACTTC.

In nucleotides, the CDR3 is TGTGCCTGGAGTGTCGTCGGGGGAGGACAGCCCCAGCATTTT. Translating it yields CAWSVVGGGQPQHF. This sequence joins TRBV30 and TRBJ1-5; tentatively, D is TRBD1 (5 bases). CDR3 size: 14 residues. The germline CDR1 and CDR2 sequences are GTSNPN and SVGIG (reference sequence). V dropped 0 bases and J dropped 7 bases, with 13 bases sitting between them.

This clone was counted only a few times. CDR3 sequence: CASSIDLLGLAAGASDTQYF. The CDR3 nucleotides read TGTGCCAGTAGTATAGATCTTTTGGGTCTCGCAGCGGGAGCGTCAGATACGCAGTATTTT. The chain couples TRBV19 to TRBJ2-3; 8 bases map to TRBD2. Germline trimming cut 0 bases from V and 4 bases from J; bases unmatched to any gene: 18. Per the germline V gene, CDR1 is LNHDA and CDR2 is SQIVND (reference sequence). The CDR3 runs to 20 residues.

The V gene is TRBV3-1 (or the pseudogene TRBV3-2), the J gene TRBJ1-1; unclear D gene. The CDR3 is made up of 15 amino acids. Trimming shortened V by 1 base and J by 0 bases, and 9 bases separated the two germline ends. Germline CDR1 and CDR2: LGHDT and YNNKEL (reference sequence). CDR3 sequence reads: CASSQGGQLNTEAFF. In DNA form, the CDR3 reads TGTGCCAGCAGCCAAGGAGGGCAACTGAACACTGAAGCTTTCTTT.